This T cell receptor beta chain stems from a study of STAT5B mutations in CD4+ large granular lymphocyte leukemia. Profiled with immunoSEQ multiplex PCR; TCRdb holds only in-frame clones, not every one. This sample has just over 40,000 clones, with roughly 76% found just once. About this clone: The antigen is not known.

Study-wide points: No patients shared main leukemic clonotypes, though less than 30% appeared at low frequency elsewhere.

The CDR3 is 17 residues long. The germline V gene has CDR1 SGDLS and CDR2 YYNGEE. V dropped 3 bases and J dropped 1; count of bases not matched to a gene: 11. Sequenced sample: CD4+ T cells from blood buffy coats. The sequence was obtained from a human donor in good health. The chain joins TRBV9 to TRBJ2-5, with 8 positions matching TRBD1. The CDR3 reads CASSAGDRSNLQETQYF. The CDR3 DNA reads TGTGCCAGCAGCGCAGGGGACAGGAGTAATCTCCAAGAGACCCAGTACTTC.